This T cell receptor (beta chain) was obtained from a study of CD8+ T cells in alopecia areata. Points on this clone: Its target is not known.

Germline V gene sequence: CDR1 MNHEY, CDR2 SVGAGI. The length of the CDR3 is 15 residues. V lost 0 bases to trimming and J lost 2 bases; unmatched junction nucleotides: 3. RNA extraction and reverse transcription yielded cDNA as sequencing template. The data were produced by immunoSEQ multiplex PCR, yet TCRdb's version contains in-frame clones alone and is incomplete. The sample lists about 200,000 clones; 55% to 75% were seen once. Study-wide points: Alopecia totalis/universalis scalp especially showed more expanded CD8+ clones than normal scalp.

Treatment denoted: oral pan-JAK inhibitor, 5-10 mg twice daily. Source: CD4+ T cells sorted from blood, taken at week 24, from a patient treated with tofacitinib. The rearrangement joins TRBV6-5 to TRBJ2-7; 8 bases are a match to TRBD1. This clonotype was sampled from a human donor with alopecia areata. CDR3 protein: CASSYSPRGPYEQYF. CDR3 coding DNA: TGTGCCAGCAGTTACTCTCCCAGGGGGCCCTACGAGCAGTACTTC.